This TCR beta chain stems from a study of OX40 agonist ivuxolimab in advanced cancers. Study summary: Therapy given before enrollment (anti-PD-1, anti-PD-L1 or anti-CTLA-4) was allowed, and 40% to 45% had some. General observations from the study: Low normalized T-cell clonal expansion also characterized some of the nonresponders.

V was clipped by 1 base and J by 12 bases, with 13 bases between them. CDR1 and CDR2 (germline): SGHVS, FQNEAQ. The CDR3 is made up of 13 amino acids. For this clone: Its antigen is as yet unknown.

Measured with immunoSEQ multiplex PCR; TCRdb has only the in-frame clones, and not every one. Of approximately 90,000 clones in the sample, about 88% were seen once. The chain has TRBV7-8 and TRBJ2-1, with no clear D. The source material was CD4+ or CD8+ T cells sorted from blood, sampled in a trial of the OX40 agonist ivuxolimab. The clonotype was recovered from an adult with an advanced solid tumor such as melanoma, head and neck, liver or kidney cancer. CDR3 sequence reads: CASSLGSAWAQFF. The CDR3, as DNA: TGTGCCAGCAGCTTAGGATCGGCTTGGGCGCAGTTCTTC.